The next 21 T cell receptor beta chains were all read from a single sample in a study of post-analysis software for immune sequencing data (dated by TCRdb to about 2015). On the study overall, not on this receptor specifically: Significantly higher frequencies in patients than in controls were found for roughly 5 TRBV segments, including TRBV5-6, TRBV5-1 and TRBV20-1.

Libraries were constructed by PCR. The sequencing machine was an Illumina HiSeq 2500. Unique molecular identifiers were incorporated into TCR beta cDNA libraries to reduce PCR and sequencing biases. The raw public reads went through TCRdb reprocessing: fastp at Q25, MiXCR clone calling, in-frame beta chains kept. Entries that share a CDR3 protein sequence are merged under the most common genes and DNA. The sample contains around 260,000 distinct CDR3 sequences, just over 35% of them found a single time. The top ten clonotypes cover around 4.8% of the sample. Their recognized antigens are unknown. The specimen was blood. These receptors came from a girl aged 10-17 years with multiple sclerosis.

This clonotype has at least ten counts. CDR3 residues: CASHGGLAGGADTQYF. CDR3 nucleotides: TGCGCCAGCCATGGGGGACTAGCGGGGGGAGCAGATACGCAGTATTTT. This chain links TRBV10-2 with TRBJ2-3; 15 nucleotides match TRBD2. J was trimmed by 4 bases and V by 8 bases; bases with no gene match: 7. Germline V gene lookup returns CDR1 WSHSY and CDR2 SAAADI. CDR3 size: 16 residues.

This chain joins TRBV7-2 and TRBJ2-3; 11 nucleotides line up with TRBD2. The CDR3 is 15 amino acids. Germline V CDR1 and CDR2: SGHTA, FQGNSA. V was clipped by 4 bases and J by 2 bases; unmatched bases: 2. This chain's CDR3 is CASSWGLAATDTQYF. The CDR3 region has the DNA TGTGCCAGCAGCTGGGGACTAGCGGCCACAGATACGCAGTATTTT.

This clonotype occurred a few times. The DNA of the CDR3 is TGTGCCAGCAGCCCCCAGATCGGGGGGAACACTGAAGCTTTCTTT. Amino acids: CASSPQIGGNTEAFF. The V and J genes are TRBV9 and TRBJ1-1; tentatively, D is TRBD1 (5 bases). Germline values: CDR1 SGDLS, CDR2 YYNGEE. V was cut by 4 bases and J by 1 base, with 14 bases left in between. The CDR3 extends over 15 amino acids.

Notes on this clonotype: Just one base apart from a much larger clone, this may be a read error. The chain is built from TRBV12-3 or TRBV12-4 and TRBJ2-1, with TRBD2 identical over 12 bases. The CDR3 covers 17 residues. V shed 6 bases, J shed 7 bases, and the junction held 13 bases outside the gene matches. Here the CDR3 DNA reads TGTGCCAGCAGAGGGAGCCAGCCTAGCGGGAGGGGGAATGAGCAGTTCTTC. Protein product: CASRGSQPSGRGNEQFF.

This clonotype was seen ten or more times. The chain has TRBV24-1 and TRBJ2-5; TRBD1 agrees at 8 bases. Germline CDR1 KGHDR, CDR2 SFDVKD. J gave up 5 bases and V 4 bases, and 11 bases lay outside the gene matches. The length of the CDR3 is 16 residues. CDR3 coding DNA: TGTGCCACCAGTGACGCGGCCCAGGGGGCGTACGAGACCCAGTACTTC. This encodes CATSDAAQGAYETQYF.

J is TRBJ1-2 and V is TRBV20-1, with 7 bases aligning to TRBD1. J lost 3 bases, V lost 1 base, and 8 bases had no gene match. The CDR3 runs to 15 residues. The germline V gene has CDR1 DFQATT and CDR2 SNEGSKA (reference sequence). DNA for the CDR3: TGCAGTGCTAGAGCTAGCACAGGGGATGACTATGGCTACACCTTC. It yields the protein CSARASTGDDYGYTF.

For this clonotype: This could be a read error, since a much larger clone is one nucleotide away. V gene TRBV15 combines with J gene TRBJ2-1; 7 positions agree with TRBD2. The CDR3 contains 12 residues. Germline-derived CDR1 and CDR2 are LNHNV and YYDKDF (reference sequence). Trimming removed 10 bases from V and 5 bases from J; junction bases left unmatched: 5. The CDR3 reads CARGGGNNEQFF. The CDR3 bases are TGTGCCAGGGGGGGGGGGAACAATGAGCAGTTCTTC.

The rearrangement uses TRBV14 and TRBJ2-3, with a possible D match to TRBD1 (5 bases). V was clipped by 1 base and J by 2 bases, with 19 bases between them. CDR3 length: 18 residues. Germline V gene data show CDR1 as SGHDN and CDR2 as FVKESK. Written as DNA, the CDR3 is TGTGCCAGCAGCCAAGCATCGAACAGCAGGGCGGTCACAGATACGCAGTATTTT. Protein: CASSQASNSRAVTDTQYF.

The CDR3 loop is CASSLYDRANVLTF. CDR3 coding DNA: TGTGCCAGCAGCTTGTACGACAGGGCCAACGTCCTGACTTTC. This chain links TRBV5-6 with TRBJ2-6; no definite D call. The germline CDR1 and CDR2 sequences are SGHDT and YYEEEE. The CDR3 is 14 residues long. V was clipped by 1 base and J by 5 bases, with 7 bases between them. Combining the CDR3 with reference TRBV5-6 and TRBJ2-6 gives the whole variable domain DAGVTQSPTHLIKTRGQQVTLRCSPKSGHDTVSWYQQALGQGPQFIFQYYEEEERQRGNFPDRFSGHQFPNYSSELNVNALLLGDSALYLCASSLYDRANVLTFGAGSRLTVL.

Regarding this clonotype: A much larger clone sits a single nucleotide away, making a read error possible. The chain joins TRBV5-5 to TRBJ1-1, with TRBD1 as a possible D gene (5 bases). This CDR3 has 16 amino acids. CDR1 is SGHKS and CDR2 is YYEKEE in the germline V gene (reference sequence). CDR3 sequence reads: CAGSLEMGRRDTEAFF. CDR3 sequence (DNA): TGTGCCGGCAGCCTGGAGATGGGGCGCAGGGACACTGAAGCTTTCTTT.

This clonotype was seen a few times. A clone one base away is much larger, so this may be a read error. The chain employs TRBV5-6 and TRBJ1-2; D gene unclear. Deletions cut 10 bases from V and 4 bases from J, with 17 bases between. The length of the CDR3 is 13 residues. Looked up from germline, CDR1 is SGHDT and CDR2 is YYEEEE. The DNA of the CDR3 is TGTGCCTGCGACTCCCGGGGAGGCTATGGCTACACCTTC. Encoded protein: CACDSRGGYGYTF.

Ten or more counts support this clonotype. The gene calls are TRBV6-6 and TRBJ1-6, with D tentatively TRBD1 (5 bases). Trimming removed 7 bases at V and 8 bases at J, with 9 bases between. The CDR3 consists of 12 residues. Germline CDR1 and CDR2: MNHNY and SVGAGI (reference sequence). DNA for the CDR3: TGTGCCAGCAAGGTGGGGGATTCACCCCTCCACTTT. Translating gives CASKVGDSPLHF.

The V and J genes are TRBV3-1 and TRBJ1-3; maybe TRBD1 (6 bases). V gave up 4 bases and J gave up 0 bases, with 10 bases separating them. Germline-derived CDR1 and CDR2 are LGHDT and YNNKEL (reference sequence). The CDR3 extends over 15 amino acids. Here the CDR3 DNA reads TGTGCCAGCAGCCGTCAGGGGATCTCTGGAAACACCATATATTTT. This translates into CASSRQGISGNTIYF.

This clonotype was detected only a few times. A read error may be the cause here, since a much bigger clone is one base away. This chain uses TRBV6-5 with TRBJ2-6; D might be TRBD1 or TRBD2, each matching 5 bases. CDR3 size: 15 residues. Germline-derived CDR1 and CDR2 are MNHEY and SVGAGI. CDR3 sequence reads: CASSYSPTGANVRTF. CDR3 DNA sequence: TGTGCCAGCAGTTACTCTCCCACCGGGGCCAACGTCCGGACTTTC.

The V gene is TRBV5-1, the J gene TRBJ2-5, with a weak D call TRBD1 (5 bases). The germline CDR1 and CDR2 sequences are SGHRS and YFSETQ. This CDR3 is built from 15 residues. Deletions cut 2 bases from V and 2 bases from J, with 13 bases between. CDR3 loop: CASSFNPGIQETQYF. CDR3 bases: TGCGCCAGCAGCTTTAACCCAGGGATTCAAGAGACCCAGTACTTC. The whole variable domain, remainder taken from reference TRBV5-1 and TRBJ2-5, is KAGVTQTPRYLIKTRGQQVTLSCSPISGHRSVSWYQQTPGQGLQFLFEYFSETQRNKGNFPGRFSGRQFSNSRSEMNVSTLELGDSALYLCASSFNPGIQETQYFGPGTRLLVL.

The V call is TRBV18, the J call TRBJ2-7; D is uncertain. Germline assignment: CDR1 KGHSH and CDR2 LQKENI. CDR3 length: 17 amino acids. The ends were cut back, 1 base at V and 7 bases at J, with 23 bases in the middle. CDR3 sequence (DNA): TGTGCCAGCTCACCACTTACCGGAAGGATATCCTACAATGAGCAGTACTTC. Translating gives CASSPLTGRISYNEQYF.

About this clonotype: Given a much more abundant clone one base away, this may be a read error. This chain links TRBV29-1 with TRBJ1-2; the D is unclear. Looked up from germline, CDR1 is SQVTM and CDR2 is ANQGSEA. There are 13 residues in the CDR3. The CDR3 spells CSIEAPENYGYTF. The DNA for the CDR3 is TGCAGCATTGAGGCCCCGGAGAACTATGGCTACACCTTC. Combining the CDR3 with reference TRBV29-1 and TRBJ1-2 gives the whole variable domain SAVISQKPSRDICQRGTSLTIQCQVDSQVTMMFWYRQQPGQSLTLIATANQGSEATYESGFVIDKFPISRPNLTFSTLTVSNMSPEDSSIYLCSIEAPENYGYTFGSGTRLTVV.

This clonotype was seen repeatedly, ten times or more. The chain carries TRBV28 and TRBJ2-3; unclear D gene. This CDR3 has 12 residues. V lost 5 bases to trimming and J lost 8 bases, with 11 bases between them. The germline V gene has CDR1 MDHEN and CDR2 SYDVKM. CDR3 coding DNA: TGTGCCAGCAGTCCAAAAATCGGTACGCAGTATTTT. This translates into CASSPKIGTQYF. The variable domain in full, with the rest retrieved from reference TRBV28 and TRBJ2-3, is DVKVTQSSRYLVKRTGEKVFLECVQDMDHENMFWYRQDPGLGLRLIYFSYDVKMKEKGDIPEGYSVSREKKERFSLILESASTNQTSMYLCASSPKIGTQYFGPGTRLTVL.

This clonotype was recorded many times. The V gene is TRBV14, the J gene TRBJ1-2; D gene ambiguous. This CDR3 is built from 12 residues. The V gene lost 3 bases and the J gene lost 8 bases, with 10 bases spanning the gap. Germline V CDR1 and CDR2: SGHDN, FVKESK. CDR3 sequence reads: CASSQDRRGYTF. In DNA, the CDR3 is TGTGCCAGCAGCCAGGACCGGAGAGGCTACACCTTC.

This chain links TRBV19 with TRBJ2-3; 7 bases fit TRBD1. Germline V CDR1 and CDR2: LNHDA, SQIVND (reference sequence). CDR3 size: 17 residues. Trimming at V came to 4 bases and at J to 2 bases, leaving 12 bases not matched to a gene. This CDR3 is CASSKRTGAFDTDTQYF. The CDR3 bases are TGTGCCAGTAGTAAAAGGACAGGCGCCTTCGACACAGATACGCAGTATTTT.

This clonotype was detected many times. The rearrangement uses TRBV7-2 and TRBJ2-1, with D possibly being TRBD2 (5 bases). This CDR3 is 12 amino acids long. V lost 5 bases to trimming and J lost 10 bases, with 12 bases between them. The germline gives CDR1 SGHTA, CDR2 FQGNSA. The CDR3 sequence: CASSRVTGEQFF. CDR3 DNA: TGTGCCAGCAGCCGGGTGACGGGAGAGCAGTTCTTC.